This T cell receptor (beta chain) was obtained from a study of blood T cell repertoires in COVID-19. Study-wide context: The United States, Italy and Spain were the sources of the acute and convalescent COVID-19 samples. T cells, B-cell-depleted T cells, or PBMCs supplied cDNA or gDNA.

The method was immunoSEQ multiplex PCR; TCRdb's version includes in-frame clones alone and lacks a portion of them. The sample includes under 100,000 clones, about 85% of them seen just once. V was trimmed by 0 bases and J by 5 bases, leaving 13 bases between them. The germline CDR1 and CDR2 sequences are LGHNA and YNFKEQ. The CDR3 spans 16 residues. Sequencing input: peripheral blood. The sequence came from an older man with active or convalescent COVID-19. The J gene is TRBJ1-4, the V gene TRBV4-2; D remains unclear. CDR3 loop: CASSQDSASRNEKLFF. The DNA for the CDR3 is TGTGCCAGCAGCCAAGATTCCGCCTCCCGGAATGAAAAACTGTTTTTT.